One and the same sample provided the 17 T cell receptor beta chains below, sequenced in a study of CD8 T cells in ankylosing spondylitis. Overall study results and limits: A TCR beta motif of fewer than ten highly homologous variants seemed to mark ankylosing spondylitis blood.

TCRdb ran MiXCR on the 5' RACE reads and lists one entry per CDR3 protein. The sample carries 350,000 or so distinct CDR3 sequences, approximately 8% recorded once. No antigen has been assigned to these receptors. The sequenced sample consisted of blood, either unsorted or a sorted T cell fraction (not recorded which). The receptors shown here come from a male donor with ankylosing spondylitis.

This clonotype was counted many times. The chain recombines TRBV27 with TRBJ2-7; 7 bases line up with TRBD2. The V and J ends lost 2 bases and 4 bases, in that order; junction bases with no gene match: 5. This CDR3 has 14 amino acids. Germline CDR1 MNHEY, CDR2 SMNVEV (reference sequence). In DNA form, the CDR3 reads TGTGCCAGCAGTTTACTGCGGGAGACTTACGAGCAGTACTTC. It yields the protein CASSLLRETYEQYF.

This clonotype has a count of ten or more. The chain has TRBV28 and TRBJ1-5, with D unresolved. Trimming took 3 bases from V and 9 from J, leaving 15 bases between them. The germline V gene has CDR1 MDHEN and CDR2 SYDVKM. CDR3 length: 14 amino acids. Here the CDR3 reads CASSFWTGSSPQHF. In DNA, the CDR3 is TGTGCCAGCAGTTTCTGGACGGGGAGTTCGCCCCAGCATTTT.

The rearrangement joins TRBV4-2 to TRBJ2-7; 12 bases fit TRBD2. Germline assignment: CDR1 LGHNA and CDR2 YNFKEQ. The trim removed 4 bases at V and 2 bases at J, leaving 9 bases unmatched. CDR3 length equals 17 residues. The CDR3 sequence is CASSPRTSGIKAYEQYF. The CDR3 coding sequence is TGTGCCAGCAGCCCCCGGACTAGCGGGATTAAGGCCTACGAGCAGTACTTC.

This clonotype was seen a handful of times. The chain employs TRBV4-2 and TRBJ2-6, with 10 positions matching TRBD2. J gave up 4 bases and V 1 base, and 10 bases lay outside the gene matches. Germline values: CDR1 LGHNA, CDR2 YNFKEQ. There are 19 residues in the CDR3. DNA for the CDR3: TGTGCCAGCAGCCAAGTATCCGGGACTAGCGTATCCGGGGCCAACGTCCTGACTTTC. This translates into CASSQVSGTSVSGANVLTF.

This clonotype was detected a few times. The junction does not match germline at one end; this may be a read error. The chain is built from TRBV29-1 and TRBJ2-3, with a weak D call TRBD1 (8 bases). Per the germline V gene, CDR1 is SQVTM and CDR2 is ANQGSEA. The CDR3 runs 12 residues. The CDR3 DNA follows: TGCAGCGCCCGGGGAGGGACAGGTACGCAGTATTTT. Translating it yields CSARGGTGTQYF.

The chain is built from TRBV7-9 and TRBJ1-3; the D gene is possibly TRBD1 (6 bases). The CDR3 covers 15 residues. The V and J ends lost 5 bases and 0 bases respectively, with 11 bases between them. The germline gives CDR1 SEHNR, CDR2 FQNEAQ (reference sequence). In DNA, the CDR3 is TGTGCCAGCAGCCGGGACACGAGCTCTGGAAACACCATATATTTT. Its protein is CASSRDTSSGNTIYF.

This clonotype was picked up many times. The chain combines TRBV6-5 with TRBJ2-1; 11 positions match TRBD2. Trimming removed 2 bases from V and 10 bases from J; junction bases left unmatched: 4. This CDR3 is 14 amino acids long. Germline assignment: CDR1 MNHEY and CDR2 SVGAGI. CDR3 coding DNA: TGTGCCAGCAGTTACGACAGACTAGCGGGAGAGCAGTTCTTC. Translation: CASSYDRLAGEQFF.

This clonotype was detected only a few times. The CDR3 nucleotides read TGTGCCAGCAGTTTAGACGCAGGACCCTATGGCTACACCTTC. This sequence encodes CASSLDAGPYGYTF. The chain links TRBV28 to TRBJ1-2; no clear D gene. V lost 2 bases and J 4 bases, leaving 11 bases between the germline ends. The CDR3 has 14 residues. Germline CDR1 reads MDHEN; CDR2 reads SYDVKM.

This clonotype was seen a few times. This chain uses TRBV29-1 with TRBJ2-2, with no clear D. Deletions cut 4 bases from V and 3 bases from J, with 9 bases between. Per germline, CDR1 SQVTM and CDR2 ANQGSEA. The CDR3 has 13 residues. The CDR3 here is CSVATADTGELFF. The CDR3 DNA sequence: TGCAGCGTTGCTACAGCCGACACCGGGGAGCTGTTTTTT.

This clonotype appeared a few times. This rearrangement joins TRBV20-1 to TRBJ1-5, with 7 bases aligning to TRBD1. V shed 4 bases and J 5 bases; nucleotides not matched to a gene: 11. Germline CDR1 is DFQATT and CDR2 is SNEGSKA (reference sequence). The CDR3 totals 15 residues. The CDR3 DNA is TGCAGTGCTACCCCTCCGGGACAGCATGATCAGCCCCAGCATTTT. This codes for CSATPPGQHDQPQHF.

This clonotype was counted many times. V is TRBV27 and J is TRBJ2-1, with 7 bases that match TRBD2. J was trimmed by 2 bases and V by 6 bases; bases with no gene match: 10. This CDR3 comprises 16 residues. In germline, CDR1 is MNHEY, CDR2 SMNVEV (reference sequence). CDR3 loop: CASSLGAGAPYNEQFF. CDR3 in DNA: TGTGCCAGCAGCCTCGGGGCGGGAGCCCCCTACAATGAGCAGTTCTTC.

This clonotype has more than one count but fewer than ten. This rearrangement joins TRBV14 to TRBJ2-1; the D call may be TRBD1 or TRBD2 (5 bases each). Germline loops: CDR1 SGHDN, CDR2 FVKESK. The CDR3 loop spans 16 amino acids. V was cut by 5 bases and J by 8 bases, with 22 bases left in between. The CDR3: CASSSTGTAHRDEQFF. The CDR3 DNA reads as TGTGCCAGCAGCTCGACCGGGACGGCTCATAGAGATGAGCAGTTCTTC.

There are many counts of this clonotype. The CDR3 DNA sequence: TGCGCCAGCAGACCGACACTTTCGAACACCGGGGAGCTGTTTTTT. Protein product: CASRPTLSNTGELFF. The chain links TRBV5-1 to TRBJ2-2, with D uncertain. The germline V gene encodes CDR1 SGHRS and CDR2 YFSETQ. V lost 5 bases to trimming and J lost 0 bases, with 11 bases between them. This CDR3 region has 15 residues.

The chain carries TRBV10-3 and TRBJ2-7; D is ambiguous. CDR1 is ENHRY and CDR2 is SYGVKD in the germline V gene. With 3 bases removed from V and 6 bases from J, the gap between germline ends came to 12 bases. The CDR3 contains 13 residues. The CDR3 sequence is CAISEIREREQYF. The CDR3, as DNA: TGTGCCATCAGTGAAATTAGGGAACGCGAGCAGTACTTC.

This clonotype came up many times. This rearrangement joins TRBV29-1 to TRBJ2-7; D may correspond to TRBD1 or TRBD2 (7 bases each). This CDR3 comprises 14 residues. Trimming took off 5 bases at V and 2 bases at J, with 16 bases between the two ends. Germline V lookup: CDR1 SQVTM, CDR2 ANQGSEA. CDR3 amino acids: CSVQGEGTTYEQYF. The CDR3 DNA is TGCAGCGTTCAGGGGGAGGGAACCACCTACGAGCAGTACTTC.

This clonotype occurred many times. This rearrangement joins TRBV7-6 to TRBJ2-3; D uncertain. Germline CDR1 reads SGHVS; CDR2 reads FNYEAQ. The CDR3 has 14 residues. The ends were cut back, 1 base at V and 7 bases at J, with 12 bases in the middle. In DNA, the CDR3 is TGTGCCAGCAGCTTAGAATCCGGTTCTCATACGCAGTATTTT. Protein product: CASSLESGSHTQYF.

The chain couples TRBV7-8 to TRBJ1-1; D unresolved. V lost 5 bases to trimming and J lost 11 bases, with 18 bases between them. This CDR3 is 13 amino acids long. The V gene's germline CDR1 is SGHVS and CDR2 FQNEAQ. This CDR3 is CASSPQVDWEAFF. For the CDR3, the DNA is TGTGCCAGCAGCCCCCAGGTGGACTGGGAGGCTTTCTTT.